The rows below give T cell receptor beta chains drawn from one sample of a study of blood T cells in healthy people across ages. TCRdb processed the 5' RACE reads anew with MiXCR; each CDR3 protein has one entry. Among 1.5 million to 2 million distinct CDR3 sequences listed, 49% were seen once. Sequencing used blood. These receptors were collected from a woman aged 40 to 50 in good health. The CDR3 runs from the conserved cysteine through the conserved F or W. The D gene is left open where the match is weak. The size field is filled for only some rows; it gives once, few, many or a size class.

V,size,J,D,CDR3,DNA
TRBV13,.,TRBJ2-3,.,CASSLGLNQVSSEGSTDTQYF,TGTGCCAGCAGCTTAGGCCTAAATCAGGTCTCCTCCGAGGGGAGCACAGATACGCAGTATTTT
TRBV20-1,once,TRBJ2-1,TRBD2,CSARGLAGGPQMYNEQFF,TGCAGTGCTAGGGGACTAGCGGGGGGGCCCCAGATGTACAATGAGCAGTTCTTC
TRBV25-1,.,TRBJ1-2,.,CASRSAGERYGYTF,TGTGCCAGCAGATCAGCCGGGGAGAGGTATGGCTACACCTTC
TRBV14,few,TRBJ2-4,TRBD2,CASSPGLAGIQYF,TGTGCCAGCAGCCCGGGACTAGCGGGGATTCAGTACTTC
TRBV11-2,few,TRBJ1-2,TRBD1,CASSQGDRASNGYTF,TGTGCCAGCAGCCAGGGGGACAGGGCATCGAATGGCTACACCTTC
TRBV4-3,few,TRBJ2-7,.,CAMPGDTAYEQYF,TGCGCCATGCCTGGAGACACAGCCTACGAGCAGTACTTC
TRBV13,.,TRBJ2-1,TRBD2,CASSLGLAVAPGFF,TGTGCCAGCAGCCTCGGACTAGCGGTGGCTCCAGGGTTCTTC
TRBV27,.,TRBJ2-7,.,CASSVGQRYEQYF,TGTGCCAGCAGTGTAGGACAGAGGTACGAGCAGTACTTC
TRBV7-9,.,TRBJ1-2,TRBD1,CASSITGTGGYTF,TGTGCCAGCAGCATTACAGGGACAGGAGGCTACACCTTC
TRBV5-1,once,TRBJ2-5,.,CASSFQGEAQTQYF,TGCGCCAGCAGCTTCCAGGGGGAGGCCCAGACCCAGTACTTC
TRBV29-1,.,TRBJ2-1,.,CSVEVVFNEQFF,TGCAGCGTTGAAGTAGTTTTCAATGAGCAGTTCTTC
TRBV27,few,TRBJ1-2,.,CASSWGQGGNYGYTF,TGTGCCAGCTCCTGGGGTCAGGGAGGGAACTATGGCTACACCTTC
TRBV27,few,TRBJ2-7,TRBD2,CASRQNPGGAYEQYF,TGTGCCAGCAGACAAAATCCCGGGGGGGCCTACGAGCAGTACTTC
TRBV29-1,.,TRBJ1-6,.,CSVSPGTGNSPLHF,TGCAGCGTTTCACCCGGTACAGGCAATTCACCCCTCCACTTT
TRBV10-3,.,TRBJ1-2,.,CAISEPRRVDVGYTF,TGTGCCATCAGTGAGCCCAGGAGGGTGGACGTCGGCTACACCTTC